This T cell receptor beta chain was recovered during a study of shared clonotypes between healthy human individuals. Concerning this clone itself: Germline and junction disagree at one end, which may indicate a read error.

CD45RO-negative CD8 cells positively selected for CCR7 made up the naive population, which excluded terminally differentiated effector memory CD45RA+ cells. The germline V gene encodes CDR1 SNHLY and CDR2 FYNNEI. The CDR3 runs to 13 residues. Assay used: immunoSEQ multiplex PCR; TCRdb lists only in-frame clones, some missing. The data contain 1.5 million to 2.5 million clones, about 95% of them seen just once; the ten biggest clones take up under 1.5%. This receptor was identified in a man aged 18 to 30 in good health. V usage is TRBV2 and J usage is TRBJ1-4, with no clear D. The specimen was naive CD8+ T cells sorted from blood. CDR3 residues: CAGRTLLDEKLFF. Here the CDR3 DNA reads TGTGCCGGCAGGACTCTGTTGGATGAAAAACTGTTTTTT.